This T cell receptor beta chain is drawn from a study of blood T cell repertoires in COVID-19. Generated by immunoSEQ multiplex PCR, the TCRdb table keeps only in-frame clones and is missing some. The repertoire holds 180,000 or so clones, with roughly 87% as singletons. The CDR3 runs 16 residues. The germline V gene encodes CDR1 SGHNT and CDR2 YENEEA. Trimming shortened V by 1 base and J by 5 bases, and 17 bases separated the two germline ends. Individuals aged about 18 to 100 years were recruited from 20 to 25 US areas. Cohort allocation depended upon clinical history that participants reported. This chain links TRBV11-3 with TRBJ2-5; the D gene is possibly TRBD2 (6 bases). The TCR was taken from a human donor with acute COVID-19. The donor label of this sample is uncertain. What was sequenced was PBMCs or T cells enriched from blood (not recorded which). CDR3 residues: CASSLGRGTGSETQYF. CDR3 bases: TGTGCCAGCAGCTTAGGGCGCGGGACTGGTTCGGAGACCCAGTACTTC.